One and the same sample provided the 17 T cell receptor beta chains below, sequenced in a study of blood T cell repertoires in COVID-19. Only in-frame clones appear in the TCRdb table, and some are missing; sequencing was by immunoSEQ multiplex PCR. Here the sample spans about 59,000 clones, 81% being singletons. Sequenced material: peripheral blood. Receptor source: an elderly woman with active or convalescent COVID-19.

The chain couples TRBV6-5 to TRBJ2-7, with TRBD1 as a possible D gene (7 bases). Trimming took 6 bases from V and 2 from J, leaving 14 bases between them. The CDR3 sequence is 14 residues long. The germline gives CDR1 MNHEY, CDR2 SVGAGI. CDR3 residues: CASRLQGGPYEQYF. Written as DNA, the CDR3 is TGTGCCAGCAGATTGCAGGGGGGTCCCTACGAGCAGTACTTC.

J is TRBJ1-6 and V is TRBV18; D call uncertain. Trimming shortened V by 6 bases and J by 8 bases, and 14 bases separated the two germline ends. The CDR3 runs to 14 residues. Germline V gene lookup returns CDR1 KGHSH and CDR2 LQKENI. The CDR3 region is CASSPPSVDSPLHF. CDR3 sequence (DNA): TGTGCCAGCTCTCCTCCCTCCGTTGATTCACCCCTCCACTTT.

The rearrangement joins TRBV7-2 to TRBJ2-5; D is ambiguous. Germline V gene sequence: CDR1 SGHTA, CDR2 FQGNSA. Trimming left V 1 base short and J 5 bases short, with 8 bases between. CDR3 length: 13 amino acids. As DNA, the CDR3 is TGTGCCAGCAGCTTAGTCCTGTTTGAGACCCAGTACTTC. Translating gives CASSLVLFETQYF. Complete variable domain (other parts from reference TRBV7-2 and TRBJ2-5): GAGVSQSPSNKVTEKGKDVELRCDPISGHTALYWYRQSLGQGLEFLIYFQGNSAPDKSGLPSDRFSAERTGGSVSTLTIQRTQQEDSAVYLCASSLVLFETQYFGPGTRLLVL.

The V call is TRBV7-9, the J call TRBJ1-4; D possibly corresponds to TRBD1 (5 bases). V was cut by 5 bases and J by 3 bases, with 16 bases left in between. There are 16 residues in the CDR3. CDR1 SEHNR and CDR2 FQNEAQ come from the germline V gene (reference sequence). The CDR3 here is CASSTGLASANEKLFF. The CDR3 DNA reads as TGTGCCAGCAGCACGGGACTGGCTTCAGCTAATGAAAAACTGTTTTTT. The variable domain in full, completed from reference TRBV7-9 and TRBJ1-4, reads DTGVSQNPRHKITKRGQNVTFRCDPISEHNRLYWYRQTLGQGPEFLTYFQNEAQLEKSRLLSDRFSAERPKGSFSTLEIQRTEQGDSAMYLCASSTGLASANEKLFFGSGTQLSVL.

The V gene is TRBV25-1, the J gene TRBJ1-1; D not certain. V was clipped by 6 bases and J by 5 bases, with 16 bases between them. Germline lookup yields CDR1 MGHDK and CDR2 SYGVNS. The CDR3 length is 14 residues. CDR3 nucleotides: TGTGCCAGCAGGGCCCCCCCACCCAGGACTGAAGCTTTCTTT. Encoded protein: CASRAPPPRTEAFF.

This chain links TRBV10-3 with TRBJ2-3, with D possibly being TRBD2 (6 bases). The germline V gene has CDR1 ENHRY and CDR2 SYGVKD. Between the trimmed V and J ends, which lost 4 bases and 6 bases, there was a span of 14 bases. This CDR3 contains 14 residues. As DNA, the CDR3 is TGTGCCATCAGTGTGGGGACTGCCGCGGATACGCAGTATTTT. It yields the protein CAISVGTAADTQYF.

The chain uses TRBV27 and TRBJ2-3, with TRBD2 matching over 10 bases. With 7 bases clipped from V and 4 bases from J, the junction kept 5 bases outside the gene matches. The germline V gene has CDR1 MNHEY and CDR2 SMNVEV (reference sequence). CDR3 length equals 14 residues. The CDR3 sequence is CASNSGGAPDTQYF. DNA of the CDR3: TGTGCCAGCAACAGCGGGGGGGCGCCAGATACGCAGTATTTT.

CDR3 coding DNA: TGTGCCAGCAGTAAGGGACAGTACACTGAAGCTTTCTTT. Its protein product is CASSKGQYTEAFF. The chain employs TRBV7-8 and TRBJ1-1; TRBD1 matches at 7 bases. The V gene end was trimmed by 6 bases and the J gene end by 3 bases; junction bases not matched to a gene: 4. Germline V CDR1 and CDR2: SGHVS, FQNEAQ. The CDR3 length is 13 residues. Complete variable domain (other parts from reference TRBV7-8 and TRBJ1-1): GAGVSQSPRYKVAKRGQDVALRCDPISGHVSLFWYQQALGQGPEFLTYFQNEAQLDKSGLPSDRFFAERPEGSVSTLKIQRTQQEDSAVYLCASSKGQYTEAFFGQGTRLTVV.

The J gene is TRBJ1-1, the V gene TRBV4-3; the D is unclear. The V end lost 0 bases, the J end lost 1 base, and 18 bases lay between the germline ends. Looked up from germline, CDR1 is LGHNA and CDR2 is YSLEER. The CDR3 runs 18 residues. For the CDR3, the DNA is TGCGCCAGCAGCCAAGATCCGGGGAGGGTATTTGGGAACACTGAAGCTTTCTTT. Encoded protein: CASSQDPGRVFGNTEAFF.

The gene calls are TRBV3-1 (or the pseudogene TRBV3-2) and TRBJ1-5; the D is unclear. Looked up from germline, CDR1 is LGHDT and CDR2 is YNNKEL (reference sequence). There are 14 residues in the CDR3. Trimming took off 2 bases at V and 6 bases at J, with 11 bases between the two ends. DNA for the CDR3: TGTGCCAGCAGCCAAAGTCTTACGGTTCAGCCCCAGCATTTT. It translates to CASSQSLTVQPQHF.

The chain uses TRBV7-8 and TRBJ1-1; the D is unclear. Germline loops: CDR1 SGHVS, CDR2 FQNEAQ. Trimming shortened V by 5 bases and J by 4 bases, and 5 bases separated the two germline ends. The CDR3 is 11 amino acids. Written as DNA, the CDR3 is TGTGCCAGCAGCCTTCGCACTGAAGCTTTCTTT. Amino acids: CASSLRTEAFF.

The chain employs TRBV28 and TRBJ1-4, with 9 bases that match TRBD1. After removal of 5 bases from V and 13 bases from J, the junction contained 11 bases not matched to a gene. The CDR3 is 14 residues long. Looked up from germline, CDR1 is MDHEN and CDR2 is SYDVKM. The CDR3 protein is CASSPGTGLGGLFF. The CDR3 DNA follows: TGTGCCAGCAGTCCTGGGACAGGGCTGGGGGGACTGTTTTTT.

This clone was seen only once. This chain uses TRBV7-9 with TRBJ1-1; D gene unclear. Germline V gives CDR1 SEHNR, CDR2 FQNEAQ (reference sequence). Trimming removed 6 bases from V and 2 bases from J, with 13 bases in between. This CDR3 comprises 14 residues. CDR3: CASSRGTGNTEAFF. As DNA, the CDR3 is TGTGCCAGCAGTAGAGGAACGGGAAACACTGAAGCTTTCTTT.

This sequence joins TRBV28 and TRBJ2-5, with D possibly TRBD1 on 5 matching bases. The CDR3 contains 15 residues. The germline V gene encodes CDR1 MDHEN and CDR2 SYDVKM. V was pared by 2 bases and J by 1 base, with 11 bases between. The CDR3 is CASSLGQGIQETQYF. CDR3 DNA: TGTGCCAGCAGTTTAGGGCAGGGAATCCAAGAGACCCAGTACTTC. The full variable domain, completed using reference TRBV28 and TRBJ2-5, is DVKVTQSSRYLVKRTGEKVFLECVQDMDHENMFWYRQDPGLGLRLIYFSYDVKMKEKGDIPEGYSVSREKKERFSLILESASTNQTSMYLCASSLGQGIQETQYFGPGTRLLVL.

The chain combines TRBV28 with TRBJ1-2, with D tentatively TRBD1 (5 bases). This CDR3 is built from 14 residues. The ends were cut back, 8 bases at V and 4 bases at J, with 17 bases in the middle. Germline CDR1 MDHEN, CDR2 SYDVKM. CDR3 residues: CASSGHTGIYGYTF. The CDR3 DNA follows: TGTGCCAGCTCAGGGCACACAGGAATCTATGGCTACACCTTC.

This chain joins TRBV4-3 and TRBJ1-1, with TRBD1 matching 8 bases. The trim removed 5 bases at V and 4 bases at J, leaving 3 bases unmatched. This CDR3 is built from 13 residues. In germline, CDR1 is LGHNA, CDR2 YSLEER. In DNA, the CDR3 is TGCGCCAGCAGCTTGGACAGGGCCACTGAAGCTTTCTTT. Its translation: CASSLDRATEAFF.

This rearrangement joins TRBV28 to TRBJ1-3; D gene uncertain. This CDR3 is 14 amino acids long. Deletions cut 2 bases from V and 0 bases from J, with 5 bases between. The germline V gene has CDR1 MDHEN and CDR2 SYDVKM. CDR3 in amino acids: CASSLASSGNTIYF. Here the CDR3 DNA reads TGTGCCAGCAGTTTAGCCAGCTCTGGAAACACCATATATTTT.